This is a list of T cell receptor beta chains from one sample in a study of T cell repertoires in cytomegalovirus infection. A single record per CDR3 protein comes from TCRdb applying MiXCR to the reads. The sample lists roughly 280,000 distinct CDR3 sequences; approximately 14% were seen once. The sequencing input was PBMCs. The receptors originated from a human donor in good health (CMV status not recorded). Some clones in this sample may be carry-over from other donors' samples. Each CDR3 is given with its conserved first and last residue. A D gene is named only where the DNA matches it firmly. Rows give clone size only sometimes, using once, few, many, or a class for an expanded clone.

V	J	length	size	D	CDR3	DNA
TRBV4-1	TRBJ1-2	16	few	-	CASSQEGNRADYGYTF	TGCGCCAGCAGCCAAGAGGGTAACCGGGCAGACTATGGCTACACCTTC
TRBV10-3	TRBJ2-2	17	many	-	CATRGTLPKRNTGELFF	TGTGCCACGAGAGGGACTTTACCCAAGAGGAACACCGGGGAGCTGTTTTTT
TRBV6-2/TRBV6-3	TRBJ2-7	15	many	TRBD1	CASSPHRDRGYEQYF	TGTGCCAGCAGCCCACACAGGGACAGAGGCTACGAGCAGTACTTC
TRBV29-1	TRBJ1-4	12	few	-	CSARGGGTELFF	TGCAGCGCCCGCGGGGGGGGGACGGAACTGTTTTTT
TRBV29-1	TRBJ2-1	14	-	TRBD2	CSVVREGLWNEQFF	TGCAGCGTTGTTCGGGAGGGCCTCTGGAATGAGCAGTTCTTC
TRBV5-1	TRBJ1-1	13	-	-	CASSPESYTEAFF	TGCGCCAGCAGTCCTGAATCATACACTGAAGCTTTCTTT
TRBV2	TRBJ2-3	14	-	TRBD2	CAKRTSGEADTQYF	TGTGCCAAAAGGACTAGCGGGGAGGCAGATACGCAGTATTTT
TRBV7-2	TRBJ1-6	14	-	-	CASTPLIGGSPLHF	TGTGCCAGCACCCCTCTAATTGGAGGTTCACCCCTCCACTTT
TRBV7-2	TRBJ2-7	15	few	-	CASSFVPGLYYEQYF	TGTGCCAGCAGCTTCGTTCCAGGTCTTTACTACGAGCAGTACTTC
TRBV7-2	TRBJ2-2	16	many	-	CASSLVGGWNTGELFF	TGTGCCAGCAGCTTAGTTGGGGGATGGAACACCGGGGAGCTGTTTTTT
TRBV29-1	TRBJ1-3	11	many	-	CSVSRGNTIYF	TGCAGCGTTTCCAGGGGTAACACCATATATTTT
TRBV12-3/TRBV12-4	TRBJ2-2	14	many	-	CASSRLSNTGELFF	TGTGCCAGCAGTCGCCTCTCGAACACCGGGGAGCTGTTTTTT
TRBV3-1	TRBJ1-1	13	few	-	CASSQFPTQEAFF	TGTGCCAGCAGCCAATTCCCCACACAGGAAGCTTTCTTT
TRBV10-3	TRBJ2-5	15	-	TRBD1	CAISDKDRGQETQYF	TGTGCCATCAGTGATAAGGACAGGGGGCAGGAGACCCAGTACTTC
TRBV19	TRBJ1-1	17	-	-	CASSMSGRRRADTEAFF	TGTGCCAGTAGTATGTCCGGACGACGGAGAGCGGACACTGAAGCTTTCTTT
TRBV7-9	TRBJ1-4	13	many	-	CASNVGTNEKLFF	TGTGCCAGCAACGTGGGAACTAATGAAAAACTGTTTTTT
TRBV23-1	TRBJ2-5	13	many	-	CASSQGLEETQYF	TGCGCCAGCAGTCAAGGGCTTGAAGAGACCCAGTACTTC
TRBV5-1	TRBJ2-2	16	few	TRBD2	CASSLGAAGVTGELFF	TGCGCCAGCAGCTTGGGGGCAGCGGGAGTTACCGGGGAGCTGTTTTTT
TRBV11-2	TRBJ1-2	16	-	-	CASSSLRGPLNYGYTF	TGTGCCAGCAGCTCCCTTCGGGGGCCCCTAAACTATGGCTACACCTTC
TRBV5-6	TRBJ1-1	15	many	-	CASSSQFGSNTEAFF	TGTGCCAGCAGCTCCCAATTCGGGTCCAACACTGAAGCTTTCTTT
TRBV28	TRBJ2-7	19	few	TRBD2	CASSFNRGNGGLAAREQYF	TGTGCCAGCAGTTTTAATCGTGGCAACGGCGGACTAGCGGCACGCGAGCAGTACTTC
TRBV7-9	TRBJ1-1	12	many	-	CASSLDGTEAFF	TGTGCCAGCAGCTTAGACGGCACTGAAGCTTTCTTT